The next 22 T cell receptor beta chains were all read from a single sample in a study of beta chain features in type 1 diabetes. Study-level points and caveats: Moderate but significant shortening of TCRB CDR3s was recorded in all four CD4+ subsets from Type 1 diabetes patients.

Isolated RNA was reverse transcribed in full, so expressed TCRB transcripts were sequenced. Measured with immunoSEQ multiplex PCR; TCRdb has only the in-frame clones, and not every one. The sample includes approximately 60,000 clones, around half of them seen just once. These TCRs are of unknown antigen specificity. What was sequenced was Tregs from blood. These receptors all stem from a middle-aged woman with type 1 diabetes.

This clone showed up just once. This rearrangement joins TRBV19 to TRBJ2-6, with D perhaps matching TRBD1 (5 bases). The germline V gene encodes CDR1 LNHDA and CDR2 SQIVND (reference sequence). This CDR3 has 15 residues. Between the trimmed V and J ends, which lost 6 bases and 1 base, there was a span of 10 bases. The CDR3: CASRAQGSGANVLTF. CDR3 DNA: TGTGCCAGTAGGGCGCAGGGATCTGGGGCCAACGTCCTGACTTTC.

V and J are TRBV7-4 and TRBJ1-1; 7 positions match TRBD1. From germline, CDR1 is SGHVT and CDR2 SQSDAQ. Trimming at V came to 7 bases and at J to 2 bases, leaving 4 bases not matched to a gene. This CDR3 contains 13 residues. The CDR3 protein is CASTGTVNTEAFF. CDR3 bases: TGTGCCAGCACCGGGACAGTCAACACTGAAGCTTTCTTT.

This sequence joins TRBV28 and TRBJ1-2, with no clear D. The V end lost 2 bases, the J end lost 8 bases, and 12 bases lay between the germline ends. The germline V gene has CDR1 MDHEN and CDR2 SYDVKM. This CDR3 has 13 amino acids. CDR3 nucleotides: TGTGCCAGCAGTTTACGAGGGAATCGGGGCTACACCTTC. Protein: CASSLRGNRGYTF.

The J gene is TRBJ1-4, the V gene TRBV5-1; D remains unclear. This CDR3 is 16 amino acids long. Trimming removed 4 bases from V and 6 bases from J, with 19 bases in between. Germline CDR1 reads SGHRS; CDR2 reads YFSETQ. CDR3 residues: CASSLRAPGVDEKLFF. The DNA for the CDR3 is TGCGCCAGCAGCCTACGGGCGCCGGGAGTGGATGAAAAACTGTTTTTT.

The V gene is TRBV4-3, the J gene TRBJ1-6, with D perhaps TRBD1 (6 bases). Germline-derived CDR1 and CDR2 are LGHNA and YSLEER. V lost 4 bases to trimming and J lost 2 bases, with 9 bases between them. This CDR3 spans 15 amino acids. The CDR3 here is CASSLGGPYNSPLHF. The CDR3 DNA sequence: TGCGCCAGCAGCCTGGGGGGGCCCTATAATTCACCCCTCCACTTT.

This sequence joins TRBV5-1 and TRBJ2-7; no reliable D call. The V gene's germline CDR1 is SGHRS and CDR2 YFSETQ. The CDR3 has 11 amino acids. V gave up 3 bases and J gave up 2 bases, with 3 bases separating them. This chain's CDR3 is CASSSAYEQYF. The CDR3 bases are TGCGCCAGCAGCTCCGCCTACGAGCAGTACTTC.

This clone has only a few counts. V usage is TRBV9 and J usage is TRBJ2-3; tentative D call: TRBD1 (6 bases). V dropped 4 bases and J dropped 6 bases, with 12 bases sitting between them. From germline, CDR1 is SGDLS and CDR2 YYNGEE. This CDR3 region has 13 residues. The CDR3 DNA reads TGTGCCAGCAGCTCCCCAAGGGGGGATACGCAGTATTTT. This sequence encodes CASSSPRGDTQYF.

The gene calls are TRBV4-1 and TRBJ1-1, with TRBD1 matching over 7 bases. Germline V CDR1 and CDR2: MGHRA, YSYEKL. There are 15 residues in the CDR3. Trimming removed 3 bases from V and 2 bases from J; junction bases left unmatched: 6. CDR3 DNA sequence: TGCGCCAGCAGCCACTACAGGGGTCCTAACACTGAAGCTTTCTTT. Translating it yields CASSHYRGPNTEAFF.

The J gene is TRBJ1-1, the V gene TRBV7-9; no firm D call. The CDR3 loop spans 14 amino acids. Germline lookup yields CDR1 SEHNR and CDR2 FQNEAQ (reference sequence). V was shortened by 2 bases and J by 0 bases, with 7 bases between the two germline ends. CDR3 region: CASSLPLVNTEAFF. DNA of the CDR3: TGTGCCAGCAGCTTACCCTTAGTGAACACTGAAGCTTTCTTT. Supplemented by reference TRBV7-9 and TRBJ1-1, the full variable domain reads DTGVSQNPRHKITKRGQNVTFRCDPISEHNRLYWYRQTLGQGPEFLTYFQNEAQLEKSRLLSDRFSAERPKGSFSTLEIQRTEQGDSAMYLCASSLPLVNTEAFFGQGTRLTVV.

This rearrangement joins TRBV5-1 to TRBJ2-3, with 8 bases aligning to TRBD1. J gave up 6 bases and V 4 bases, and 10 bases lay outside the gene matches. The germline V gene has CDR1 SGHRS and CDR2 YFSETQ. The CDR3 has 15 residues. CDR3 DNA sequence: TGCGCCAGCAGCGATGGACAGGGTGAAGGGGATACGCAGTATTTT. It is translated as CASSDGQGEGDTQYF.

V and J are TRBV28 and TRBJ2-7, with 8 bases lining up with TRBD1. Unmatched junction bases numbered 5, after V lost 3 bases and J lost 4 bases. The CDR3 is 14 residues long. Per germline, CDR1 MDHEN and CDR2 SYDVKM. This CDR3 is CASSLWRQGYEQYF. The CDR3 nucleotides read TGTGCCAGCAGTTTGTGGAGACAGGGGTACGAGCAGTACTTC.

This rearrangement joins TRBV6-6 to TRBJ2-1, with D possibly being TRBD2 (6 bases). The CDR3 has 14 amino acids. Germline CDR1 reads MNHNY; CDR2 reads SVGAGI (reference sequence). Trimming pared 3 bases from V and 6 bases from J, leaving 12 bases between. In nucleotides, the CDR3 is TGTGCCAGCAGTTATGGTAGCGGTCCCAATGAGCAGTTCTTC. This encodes CASSYGSGPNEQFF.

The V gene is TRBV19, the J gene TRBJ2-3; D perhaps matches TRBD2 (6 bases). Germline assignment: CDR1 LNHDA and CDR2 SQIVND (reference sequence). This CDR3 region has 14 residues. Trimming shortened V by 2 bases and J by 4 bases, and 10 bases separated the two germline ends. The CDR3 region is CASSIWGRPDTQYF. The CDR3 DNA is TGTGCCAGTAGTATATGGGGGAGGCCAGATACGCAGTATTTT.

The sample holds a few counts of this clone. CDR3 DNA: TGCGCCAGCAGCTTGGGCGGATTCTCGCGGGAGCAGTACTTC. Amino acid sequence: CASSLGGFSREQYF. The chain recombines TRBV5-1 with TRBJ2-7, with D unclear. The CDR3 has 14 residues. Germline CDR1 and CDR2: SGHRS and YFSETQ. Trimming left V 0 bases short and J 7 bases short, with 14 bases between.

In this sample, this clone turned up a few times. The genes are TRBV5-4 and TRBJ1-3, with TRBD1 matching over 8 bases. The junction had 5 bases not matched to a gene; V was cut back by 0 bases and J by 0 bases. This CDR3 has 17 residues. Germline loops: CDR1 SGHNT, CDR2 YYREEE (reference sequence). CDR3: CASSLGAGGASGNTIYF. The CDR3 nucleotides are TGTGCCAGCAGCTTGGGGGCAGGGGGCGCCTCTGGAAACACCATATATTTT.

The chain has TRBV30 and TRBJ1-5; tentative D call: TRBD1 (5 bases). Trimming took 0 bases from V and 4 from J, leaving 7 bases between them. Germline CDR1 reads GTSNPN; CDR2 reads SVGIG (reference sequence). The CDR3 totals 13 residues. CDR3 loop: CAWSVSGNQPQHF. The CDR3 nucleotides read TGTGCCTGGAGTGTATCAGGGAATCAGCCCCAGCATTTT.

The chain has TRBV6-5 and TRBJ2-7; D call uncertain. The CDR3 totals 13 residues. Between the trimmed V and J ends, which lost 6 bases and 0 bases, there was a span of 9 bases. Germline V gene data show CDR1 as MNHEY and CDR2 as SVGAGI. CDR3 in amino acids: CASRLPSSYEQYF. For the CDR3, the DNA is TGTGCCAGCAGGCTTCCGAGCTCCTACGAGCAGTACTTC.

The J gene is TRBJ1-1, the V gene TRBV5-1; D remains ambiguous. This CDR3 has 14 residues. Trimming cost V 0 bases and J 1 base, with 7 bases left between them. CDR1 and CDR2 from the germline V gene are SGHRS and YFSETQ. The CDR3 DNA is TGCGCCAGCAGCTTGGGGAGCTCGAACACTGAAGCTTTCTTT. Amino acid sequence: CASSLGSSNTEAFF.

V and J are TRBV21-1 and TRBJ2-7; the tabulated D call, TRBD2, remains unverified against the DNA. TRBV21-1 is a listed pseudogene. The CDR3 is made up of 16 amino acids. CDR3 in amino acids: CASRPKWREGRNEQYF. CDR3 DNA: TGTGCCAGCAGGCCCAAATGGAGGGAGGGAAGGAACGAGCAGTACTTC.

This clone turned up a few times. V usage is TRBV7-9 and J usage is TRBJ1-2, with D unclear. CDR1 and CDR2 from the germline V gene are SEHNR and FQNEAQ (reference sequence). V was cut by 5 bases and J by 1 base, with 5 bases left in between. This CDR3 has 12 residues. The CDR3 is CASSLNNYGYTF. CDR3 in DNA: TGTGCCAGCAGCCTAAATAACTATGGCTACACCTTC.

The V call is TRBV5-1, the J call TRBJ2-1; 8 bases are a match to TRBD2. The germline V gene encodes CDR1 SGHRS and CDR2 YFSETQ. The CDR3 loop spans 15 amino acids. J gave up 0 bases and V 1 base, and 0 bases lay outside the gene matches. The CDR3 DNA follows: TGCGCCAGCAGCTTGAGCGGGAGCTCCTACAATGAGCAGTTCTTC. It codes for CASSLSGSSYNEQFF.

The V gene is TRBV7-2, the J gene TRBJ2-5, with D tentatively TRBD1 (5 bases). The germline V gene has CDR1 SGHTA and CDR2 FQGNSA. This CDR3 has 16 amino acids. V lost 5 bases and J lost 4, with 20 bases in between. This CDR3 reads CASSPLGPSLGETQYF. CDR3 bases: TGTGCCAGCAGCCCCCTGGGGCCGAGTTTGGGAGAGACCCAGTACTTC.